Described below is a single TCR beta chain sequence and its context. This sample was included in a study of blood T cell repertoires in COVID-19. As for the study in general: Material from acute and convalescent COVID-19 was sourced from the United States, Italy and Spain. The analysed material was cDNA or gDNA that came from T cells, B-cell-depleted T cells, or PBMCs.

J was trimmed by 0 bases and V by 0 bases; bases with no gene match: 9. The CDR3 is 19 residues long. Germline-derived CDR1 and CDR2 are SGHDN and FVKESK. Original processing methods: Reference gene primer amplification gave estimated nucleated cell counts. Data came from immunoSEQ multiplex PCR; TCRdb stores just in-frame clones and leaves some out. From that table come the V and J calls and clone size; the DNA was used to work out D and trimming. Of approximately 390,000 clones in the sample, 90% were seen once. The sample comprised peripheral blood. V usage is TRBV14 and J usage is TRBJ2-1; TRBD2 matches at 9 bases. This TCR came from a man younger than 35 with active or convalescent COVID-19. This CDR3 reads CASSQEGGSGSISYNEQFF. For the CDR3, the DNA is TGTGCCAGCAGCCAAGAAGGCGGTAGCGGGAGTATCTCCTACAATGAGCAGTTCTTC.